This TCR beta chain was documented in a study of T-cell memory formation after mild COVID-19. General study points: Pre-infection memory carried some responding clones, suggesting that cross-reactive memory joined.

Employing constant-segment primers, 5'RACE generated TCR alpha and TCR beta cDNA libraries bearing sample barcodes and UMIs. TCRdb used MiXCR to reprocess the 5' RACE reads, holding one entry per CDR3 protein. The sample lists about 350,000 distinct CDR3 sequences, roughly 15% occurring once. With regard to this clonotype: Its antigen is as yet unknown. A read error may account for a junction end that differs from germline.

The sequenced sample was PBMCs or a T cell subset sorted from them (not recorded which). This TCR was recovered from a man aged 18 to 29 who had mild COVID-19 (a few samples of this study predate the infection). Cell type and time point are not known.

The CDR3 sequence: CASSFSGGTGEQFF. The CDR3, as DNA: TGTGCCAGCAGTTTTTCGGGGGGCACCGGGGAGCAGTTTTTT. The chain couples TRBV27 to TRBJ2-2; D may be TRBD2 (7 bases). The CDR3 is 14 amino acids. The V gene's germline CDR1 is MNHEY and CDR2 SMNVEV (reference sequence).